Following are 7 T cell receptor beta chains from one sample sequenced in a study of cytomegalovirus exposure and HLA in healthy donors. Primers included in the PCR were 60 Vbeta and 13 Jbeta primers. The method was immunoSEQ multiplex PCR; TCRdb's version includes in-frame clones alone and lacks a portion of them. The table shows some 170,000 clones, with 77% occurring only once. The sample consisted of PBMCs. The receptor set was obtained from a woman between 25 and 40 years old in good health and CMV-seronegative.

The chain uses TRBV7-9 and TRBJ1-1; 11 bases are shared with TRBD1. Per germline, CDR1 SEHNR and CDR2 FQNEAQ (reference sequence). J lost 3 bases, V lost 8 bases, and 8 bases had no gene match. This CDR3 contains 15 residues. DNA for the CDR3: TGTGCCAGCCTAGGGGGACAGGGGGTATACACTGAAGCTTTCTTT. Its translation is CASLGGQGVYTEAFF.

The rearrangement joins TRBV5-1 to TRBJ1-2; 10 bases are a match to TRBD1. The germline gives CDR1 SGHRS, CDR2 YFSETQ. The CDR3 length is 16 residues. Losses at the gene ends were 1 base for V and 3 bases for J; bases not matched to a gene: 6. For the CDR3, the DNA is TGCGCCAGCAGCTTGCGGACAGGGGGAGTGGACTATGGCTACACCTTC. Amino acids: CASSLRTGGVDYGYTF.

This CDR3 is CASSAPGGYYGYTF. DNA of the CDR3: TGTGCCAGCAGCGCCCCCGGGGGGTACTATGGCTACACCTTC. This chain joins TRBV9 and TRBJ1-2, with a tentative D call TRBD1 (5 bases). The V gene lost 3 bases and the J gene lost 3 bases, with 12 bases spanning the gap. The length of the CDR3 is 14 residues. Per the germline V gene, CDR1 is SGDLS and CDR2 is YYNGEE.

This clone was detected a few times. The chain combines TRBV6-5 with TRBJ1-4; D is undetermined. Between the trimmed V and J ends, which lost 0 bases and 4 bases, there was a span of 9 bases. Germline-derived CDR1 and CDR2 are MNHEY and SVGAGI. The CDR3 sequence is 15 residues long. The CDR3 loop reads CASSYSSSHNEKLFF. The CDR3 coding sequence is TGTGCCAGCAGTTACTCGAGTTCCCATAATGAAAAACTGTTTTTT.

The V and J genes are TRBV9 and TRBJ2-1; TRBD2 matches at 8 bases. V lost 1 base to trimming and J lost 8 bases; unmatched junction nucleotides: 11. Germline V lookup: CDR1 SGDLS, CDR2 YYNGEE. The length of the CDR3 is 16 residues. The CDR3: CASSVIGSGGIDEQFF. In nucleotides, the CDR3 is TGTGCCAGCAGCGTAATCGGCAGCGGGGGAATCGATGAGCAGTTCTTC.

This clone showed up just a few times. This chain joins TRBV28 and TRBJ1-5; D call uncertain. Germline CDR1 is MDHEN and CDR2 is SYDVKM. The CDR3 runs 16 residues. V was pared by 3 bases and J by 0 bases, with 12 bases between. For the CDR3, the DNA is TGTGCCAGCAGTTTTCGGCAGTACTATAGCAATCAGCCCCAGCATTTT. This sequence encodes CASSFRQYYSNQPQHF.

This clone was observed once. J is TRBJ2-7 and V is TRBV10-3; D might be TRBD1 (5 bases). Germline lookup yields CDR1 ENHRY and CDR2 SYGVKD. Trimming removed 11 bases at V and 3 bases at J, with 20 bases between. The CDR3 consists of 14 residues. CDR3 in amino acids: CAPSDPPGNYEQYF. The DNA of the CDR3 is TGTGCCCCTAGTGATCCCCCAGGGAACTACGAGCAGTACTTC.